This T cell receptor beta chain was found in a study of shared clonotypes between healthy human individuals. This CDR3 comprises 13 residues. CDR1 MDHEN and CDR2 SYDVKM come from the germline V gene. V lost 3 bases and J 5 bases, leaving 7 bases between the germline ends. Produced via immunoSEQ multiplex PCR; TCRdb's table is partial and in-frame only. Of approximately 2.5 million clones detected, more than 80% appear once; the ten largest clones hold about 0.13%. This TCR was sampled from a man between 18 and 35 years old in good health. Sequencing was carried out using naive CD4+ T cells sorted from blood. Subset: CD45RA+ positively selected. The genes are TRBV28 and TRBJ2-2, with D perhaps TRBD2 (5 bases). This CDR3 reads CASSFWETGELFF. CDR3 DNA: TGTGCCAGCAGTTTTTGGGAGACCGGGGAGCTGTTTTTT.